This T cell receptor (beta chain) was sequenced for a study of tumor and adjacent non-tumor tissue in lung cancer. At the level of the study: Patients were aged about 30 to 76, around ten men and roughly 5 women, stage I to III. Study-level points and caveats: Top 100 clones took a larger repertoire share in normal lung. TCR diversity was significantly greater in tumor than normal lung tissue.

This clonotype was counted only a few times. The antigen remains undetermined. The library came from three nested PCR rounds adapted from ARM-PCR protocols. From the multiplex PCR reads, TCRdb called clonotypes with MiXCR, one entry per CDR3 protein. The sample carries 120,000 to 150,000 distinct CDR3 sequences, about 71% recorded once. No cell sorting was done before RNA was extracted from the tissue. The sequence derives from a man aged 55 to 70 with small cell lung cancer. Sequencing used lung tumor tissue.

As DNA, the CDR3 is TGTGCCAGCAGTTATCCGGCCCTGGGCCAGGATAGCAATCAGCCCCAGCATTTT. Its protein product is CASSYPALGQDSNQPQHF. The V and J genes are TRBV6-5 and TRBJ1-5, with unresolved D. Germline V CDR1 and CDR2: MNHEY, SVGAGI. This CDR3 is built from 18 residues. Between the trimmed V and J ends, which lost 3 bases and 0 bases, there was a span of 18 bases.